The clone carrying this TCR beta chain was seen ten or more times. TCRdb re-called the RT-PCR reads with MiXCR, one entry per CDR3 protein. The table has around 160,000 distinct CDR3 sequences, around 28% seen once. This specimen belongs to a study of patients and donors after allogeneic stem cell transplantation. After removal of 9 bases from V and 10 bases from J, the junction contained 10 bases not matched to a gene. The CDR3 covers 14 residues. In germline, CDR1 is MNHEY, CDR2 SMNVEV (reference sequence). The sample taken for sequencing was blood, either unsorted or a sorted T cell fraction (not recorded which). The receptor was isolated from a human donor who was either an allogeneic HSCT recipient or a stem cell or donor lymphocyte infusion donor (not recorded which). It is not recorded whose cells these are; they may come from a transplant donor. The chain links TRBV27 to TRBJ1-6, with 9 bases identical to TRBD1. CDR3 nucleotides: TGTGCCAGAAGGCCTGGGACAGGGTACTCACCCCTCCACTTT. It is translated as CARRPGTGYSPLHF.